Listed below are T cell receptor beta chains from one sample, sequenced in a study of T cells in localized non-small cell lung cancer. Only in-frame clones appear in the TCRdb table, and some are missing; sequencing was by immunoSEQ multiplex PCR. The profile shows fewer than 2,500 clones, 24% of them singletons. Material: lung tumor tissue, obtained before any cancer treatment. The source is a woman between 35 and 70 years old with stage II lung adenocarcinoma. Each CDR3 is given with its conserved first and last residue. The order of the fields is clone size, V gene, D gene, J gene, CDR3 DNA, CDR3 protein. The D gene is left open where the match is weak. Expanded clones get a size class; other rows say once, few or many, or leave the size out.

abundance: medium-sized; v_gene: TRBV11-3; d_gene: -; j_gene: TRBJ2-1; CDR3nt: TGTGCCAGCAGCCCAACAACGTCGACGGACGAGCAGTTCTTC; CDR3aa: CASSPTTSTDEQFF
abundance: -; v_gene: TRBV19; d_gene: TRBD2; j_gene: TRBJ2-1; CDR3nt: TGTGCCAGTAGCGGAGGGACTAGCGGGGTCAATGAGCAGTTCTTC; CDR3aa: CASSGGTSGVNEQFF
abundance: few; v_gene: TRBV6-8; d_gene: TRBD2; j_gene: TRBJ2-7; CDR3nt: TGTGCCAGCAGTTACCCTAGCGGGAGGGCAGACTACGAGCAGTACTTC; CDR3aa: CASSYPSGRADYEQYF
abundance: few; v_gene: TRBV11-3; d_gene: -; j_gene: TRBJ2-7; CDR3nt: TGTGCCAGCAGCCTTAGGGTCCAGGGCTCCTACGAGCAGTACTTC; CDR3aa: CASSLRVQGSYEQYF
abundance: -; v_gene: TRBV19; d_gene: TRBD2; j_gene: TRBJ2-1; CDR3nt: TGTGCCAGTACAAAGCGGGGGGATTACAATGAGCAGTTCTTC; CDR3aa: CASTKRGDYNEQFF
abundance: few; v_gene: TRBV19; d_gene: -; j_gene: TRBJ2-1; CDR3nt: TGTGCCAGTAGTCGGAACGAAGGAAATTACAATGAGCAGTTCTTC; CDR3aa: CASSRNEGNYNEQFF
abundance: few; v_gene: TRBV6-8; d_gene: -; j_gene: TRBJ2-7; CDR3nt: TGTGCCAGCAGTGTTCTTGCCTCGGTCTACGAGCAGTACTTC; CDR3aa: CASSVLASVYEQYF
abundance: -; v_gene: TRBV6-8; d_gene: TRBD2; j_gene: TRBJ2-2; CDR3nt: TGTGCCAGCAGCTTTGGGGGGGCCGGGGAGCTGTTTTTT; CDR3aa: CASSFGGAGELFF
abundance: -; v_gene: TRBV30; d_gene: TRBD1; j_gene: TRBJ1-3; CDR3nt: TGTGCCTGGACCCTTGACAGGGTACCTGGAAACACCATATATTTT; CDR3aa: CAWTLDRVPGNTIYF
abundance: many; v_gene: TRBV11-3; d_gene: TRBD1; j_gene: TRBJ1-2; CDR3nt: TGTGCCAGCAGCTTAGTAGTGGGACAGGGAACCTATGGCTACACCTTC; CDR3aa: CASSLVVGQGTYGYTF
abundance: -; v_gene: TRBV10-2; d_gene: TRBD1; j_gene: TRBJ2-1; CDR3nt: TGCGCCAGCAGCCCATTCGGACAGGGGGAAGTAGATGAGCAGTTCTTC; CDR3aa: CASSPFGQGEVDEQFF
abundance: few; v_gene: TRBV2; d_gene: -; j_gene: TRBJ1-1; CDR3nt: TGTGCCAGCACCCTAAAGGTGAGCTTTGAAGCTTTCTTT; CDR3aa: CASTLKVSFEAFF
abundance: medium-sized; v_gene: TRBV6-8; d_gene: TRBD2; j_gene: TRBJ2-5; CDR3nt: TGTGCCAGCAGTTGGGTTCGGGGGGGCGCGGAGACCCAGTACTTC; CDR3aa: CASSWVRGGAETQYF
abundance: -; v_gene: TRBV29-1; d_gene: -; j_gene: TRBJ2-3; CDR3nt: TGCAGCGCCACCCCCTATAGCGCAGATACGCAGTATTTT; CDR3aa: CSATPYSADTQYF
abundance: -; v_gene: TRBV18; d_gene: -; j_gene: TRBJ1-1; CDR3nt: TGTGCCAGCTCACCAAGCGCAGGGGCGTTGAACACTGAAGCTTTCTTT; CDR3aa: CASSPSAGALNTEAFF
abundance: medium-sized; v_gene: TRBV11-3; d_gene: -; j_gene: TRBJ1-1; CDR3nt: TGTGCCAGCAGCTTCGGCGGGTTGAACACTGAAGCTTTCTTT; CDR3aa: CASSFGGLNTEAFF
abundance: -; v_gene: TRBV19; d_gene: TRBD1; j_gene: TRBJ1-2; CDR3nt: TGTGCCAGCGGTGCTGGGGACAGGGGAAATTATGGCTACACCTTC; CDR3aa: CASGAGDRGNYGYTF
abundance: large; v_gene: TRBV6-8; d_gene: -; j_gene: TRBJ1-2; CDR3nt: TGTGCCAGCAGTCTGGGGGGGGATGGCTACACCTTC; CDR3aa: CASSLGGDGYTF
abundance: large; v_gene: TRBV29-1; d_gene: -; j_gene: TRBJ1-1; CDR3nt: TGCAGCGGACTGACAGATCTGAACACTGAAGCTTTCTTT; CDR3aa: CSGLTDLNTEAFF
abundance: -; v_gene: TRBV11-3; d_gene: TRBD2; j_gene: TRBJ2-1; CDR3nt: TGTGCCAGCAGCTTGGGGACTAGCGGGAGGGCCCGGGGGAATGAGCAGTTCTTC; CDR3aa: CASSLGTSGRARGNEQFF
abundance: few; v_gene: TRBV11-3; d_gene: TRBD2; j_gene: TRBJ2-2; CDR3nt: TGTGCCAGCAGCCCTAGGTGGGAGGGCGCCGGGGAGCTGTTTTTT; CDR3aa: CASSPRWEGAGELFF
abundance: -; v_gene: TRBV9; d_gene: TRBD2; j_gene: TRBJ2-7; CDR3nt: TGTGCCAGCATCGCGGGAGTTTCCTACGAGCAGTACTTC; CDR3aa: CASIAGVSYEQYF
abundance: medium-sized; v_gene: TRBV6-8; d_gene: -; j_gene: TRBJ2-5; CDR3nt: TGTGCCATCCAGTCGACAGCTGGGACCCAGTACTTC; CDR3aa: CAIQSTAGTQYF
abundance: few; v_gene: TRBV11-3; d_gene: -; j_gene: TRBJ2-1; CDR3nt: TGTGCCAGCAGCTTAACCCCGACCGCGTCGGGTGAGCAGTTCTTC; CDR3aa: CASSLTPTASGEQFF
abundance: -; v_gene: TRBV23-1; d_gene: -; j_gene: TRBJ1-5; CDR3nt: TGCGCCAGCAGTCAATCAGTGGCAACAGCGAATCAGCCCCAGCATTTT; CDR3aa: CASSQSVATANQPQHF
abundance: large; v_gene: TRBV18; d_gene: -; j_gene: TRBJ1-2; CDR3nt: TGTGCCAGCTCACCACCGTCAACGGGGAACTATGGCTACACCTTC; CDR3aa: CASSPPSTGNYGYTF
abundance: -; v_gene: TRBV5-1; d_gene: TRBD2; j_gene: TRBJ2-7; CDR3nt: TGCGCCAGCAGCTTGGCGGGTAGGCCTAGCGGGGGTTTACCGCCCTACGAGCAGTACTTC; CDR3aa: CASSLAGRPSGGLPPYEQYF
abundance: -; v_gene: TRBV6-8; d_gene: -; j_gene: TRBJ2-1; CDR3nt: TGTGCCAGCAGTCGCGTTACAGGGGCGGGAGTTGTCTATGAGCAGTTCTTC; CDR3aa: CASSRVTGAGVVYEQFF
abundance: -; v_gene: TRBV11-3; d_gene: -; j_gene: TRBJ2-5; CDR3nt: TGTGCCAGCAGCTCCCCGTGGGGGGCGGAGACCCAGTACTTC; CDR3aa: CASSSPWGAETQYF
abundance: few; v_gene: TRBV6-8; d_gene: TRBD1; j_gene: TRBJ1-2; CDR3nt: TGTGCCAGCAGTCGCTTTAACACCGGGACAGGGGGATACTATGGCTACACCTTC; CDR3aa: CASSRFNTGTGGYYGYTF
abundance: -; v_gene: TRBV18; d_gene: TRBD2; j_gene: TRBJ2-1; CDR3nt: TGTGCCAGCTCACCAATGCTAGCGGGAGGGCTCAATGAGCAGTTCTTC; CDR3aa: CASSPMLAGGLNEQFF
abundance: -; v_gene: TRBV11-3; d_gene: TRBD1; j_gene: TRBJ1-1; CDR3nt: TGTGCCAGCAGCCCACCGGGACAGGGTATTGAAGCTTTCTTT; CDR3aa: CASSPPGQGIEAFF
abundance: -; v_gene: TRBV11-3; d_gene: TRBD1; j_gene: TRBJ2-1; CDR3nt: TGTGCCAGCAGCCCCGGGACAGGGGACAATGAGCAGTTCTTC; CDR3aa: CASSPGTGDNEQFF
abundance: large; v_gene: TRBV9; d_gene: -; j_gene: TRBJ1-1; CDR3nt: TGTGCCAGCAATATCGACCGAAACACTGAAGCTTTCTTT; CDR3aa: CASNIDRNTEAFF
abundance: medium-sized; v_gene: TRBV6-8; d_gene: -; j_gene: TRBJ2-1; CDR3nt: TGTGCCAGCAGCGATCCGGGACGAGAGCAGTTCTTC; CDR3aa: CASSDPGREQFF
abundance: -; v_gene: TRBV9; d_gene: -; j_gene: TRBJ2-1; CDR3nt: TGTGCCAGCAGCGGGTTAGCGGTTCCCTACAATGAGCAGTTCTTC; CDR3aa: CASSGLAVPYNEQFF
abundance: -; v_gene: TRBV11-3; d_gene: -; j_gene: TRBJ2-2; CDR3nt: TGTGCCAGCAGCTCCAGGTGGGACGTGGCCGGGGAGCTGTTTTTT; CDR3aa: CASSSRWDVAGELFF
abundance: medium-sized; v_gene: TRBV9; d_gene: -; j_gene: TRBJ2-2; CDR3nt: TGTGCCAGCAGCGTAGGTCTGACCGGGGAGCTGTTTTTT; CDR3aa: CASSVGLTGELFF
abundance: -; v_gene: TRBV6-8; d_gene: TRBD2; j_gene: TRBJ2-3; CDR3nt: TGTGCCAGCCAAGCTAGCGGAAGCACAGATACGCAGTATTTT; CDR3aa: CASQASGSTDTQYF